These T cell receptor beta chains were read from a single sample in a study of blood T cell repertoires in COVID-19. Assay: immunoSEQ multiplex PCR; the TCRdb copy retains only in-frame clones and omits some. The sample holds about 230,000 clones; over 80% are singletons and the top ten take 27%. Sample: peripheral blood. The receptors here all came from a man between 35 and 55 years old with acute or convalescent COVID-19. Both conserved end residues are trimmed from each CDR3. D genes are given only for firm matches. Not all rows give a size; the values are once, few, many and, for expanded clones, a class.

AWSRQGRLNEQY	12	NA	TRBV30	TRBD1
AWSRGSNQPQH	11	NA	TRBV30	NA
ASSPETSRRNEQF	13	NA	TRBV7-9	TRBD2
ASSRPDKLNTEAF	13	NA	TRBV19	NA
ASSITGTPTTDNEQF	15	NA	TRBV9	NA
ASLGDRVHGYT	11	NA	TRBV12-3/TRBV12-4	TRBD1
SASGGQLYEQY	11	NA	TRBV20-1	NA
ASSPLAWVKETQY	13	NA	TRBV7-8	NA
ASSGSSGTGNTIY	13	NA	TRBV5-4	NA
ASSAGTQLIPSGNTIY	16	NA	TRBV5-8	NA
AWSQEVAGVGTGELF	15	NA	TRBV30	TRBD2
ASSSRTGSSYNSPLH	15	few	TRBV7-2	NA
ASSAKSQGAHDTQY	14	NA	TRBV9	TRBD1
SPTDNYGYT	9	NA	TRBV20-1	NA
ATSEGGPYNEQF	12	NA	TRBV24-1	TRBD1
ASSLFDSWTEQF	12	NA	TRBV5-4	NA
ASSILGFGNQPQH	13	NA	TRBV27	NA
ASSQQNTEAF	10	NA	TRBV7-9	NA
ASSQATGVNEKLF	13	few	TRBV3-1/TRBV3-2	NA
ASSPRGRGFPGELF	14	NA	TRBV3-1/TRBV3-2	NA
ASSLGEGGTEAF	12	NA	TRBV11-3	NA
ASSLERGYETQY	12	once	TRBV11-2	NA
ASSTTGVSLIGNQPQH	16	NA	TRBV19	TRBD1
ASSPLQRTQY	10	NA	TRBV7-8	NA
ASSYTGTRSGYEQY	14	NA	TRBV7-9	TRBD2
ASSGQQGNSGNTIY	14	NA	TRBV6-1	TRBD1
ASSLNSPTEAF	11	NA	TRBV7-2	NA
ASSRSNTEAF	10	NA	TRBV18	NA
ASSFEAGGGGELF	13	NA	TRBV5-1	TRBD2
ASSPRAANTGELF	13	once	TRBV18	NA
ASSLIDLGAF	10	NA	TRBV7-2	NA
ASSAGIQGNQPQH	13	NA	TRBV2	NA
ASSPDNGLVSNEQF	14	NA	TRBV18	TRBD2
ASSLYSGRTDTQY	13	NA	TRBV7-3	TRBD2
ASRGSGSYNEQF	12	NA	TRBV7-2	NA
ASRVSGETYNEQF	13	NA	TRBV5-1	NA
ASSDRDNTKNIQY	13	NA	TRBV2	NA
ATSDETGDNHTEAF	14	NA	TRBV24-1	NA
AWSRQLPSSGNTIY	14	NA	TRBV30	NA
ASTGGGDGQPQH	12	NA	TRBV6-5	NA
ASSLGQGGQETQY	13	NA	TRBV5-1	NA
ASSGGRGDEQY	11	NA	TRBV2	TRBD2
AWSPGISTNEKLF	13	few	TRBV30	NA
ASSLGGASSYEQY	13	NA	TRBV5-6	NA
ASSGGLAGPTGELF	14	NA	TRBV10-1	TRBD2
SVRQGSPGNTIY	12	NA	TRBV29-1	TRBD1
ASSLGTSGNEQF	12	NA	TRBV5-1	NA
ATSREGQGNTEAF	13	NA	TRBV15	TRBD1
SVEGTGLSYEQY	12	NA	TRBV29-1	TRBD1
ASSFAGGNEQF	11	NA	TRBV7-9	NA
ASSIDLYTYEQY	12	NA	TRBV19	NA
ASRPSAGGYT	10	NA	TRBV6-5	NA
ASSERDRGDQPQH	13	NA	TRBV6-1	TRBD1
ASSKGHRGRYEQY	13	NA	TRBV21-1	NA
AIGADETQY	9	few	TRBV6-6	NA